A selection of T cell receptor beta chains follows, all from one sample in a study of cytomegalovirus exposure and HLA in healthy donors. Sequenced by immunoSEQ multiplex PCR; TCRdb stores in-frame clones only, minus some. This sample yields tens of thousands of clones, of which approximately 79% are seen a single time; about 12% belongs to the top ten. The material sequenced was PBMCs. Source of these receptors: a woman in her 40s in good health and CMV-seropositive. Each CDR3 is given with its conserved first and last residue. Fields, in order: CDR3 DNA, CDR3 protein, D gene, V gene, clone size, J gene. The D gene is left open where the match is weak. Size is stated for part of the rows, as once, few or many counts, or as a class when the clone is expanded.

cdr3_nt: TGCGCCAGCAGCTTGGTCAGGGGGCTCGATGGGAACACTGAAGCTTTCTTT; cdr3_aa: CASSLVRGLDGNTEAFF; d_call: TRBD1; v_call: TRBV5-1; clone_size: few; j_call: TRBJ1-1
cdr3_nt: TGCGCCAGCAGCCTCGGACAGGGGTTAGGGAACACTGAAGCTTTCTTT; cdr3_aa: CASSLGQGLGNTEAFF; d_call: TRBD1; v_call: TRBV5-1; clone_size: -; j_call: TRBJ1-1
cdr3_nt: TGCGCCAGCAGCTTGTTTGGGGACAGGTACAATGAGCAGTTCTTC; cdr3_aa: CASSLFGDRYNEQFF; d_call: TRBD1; v_call: TRBV5-1; clone_size: once; j_call: TRBJ2-1
cdr3_nt: TGTGCCTGGAGTGTAGGGGGGGCGGATGGCTACACCTTC; cdr3_aa: CAWSVGGADGYTF; d_call: -; v_call: TRBV30; clone_size: -; j_call: TRBJ1-2
cdr3_nt: TGTGCCTGGACTAGCGGGGGTTACAATGAGCAGTTCTTC; cdr3_aa: CAWTSGGYNEQFF; d_call: TRBD2; v_call: TRBV30; clone_size: once; j_call: TRBJ2-1
cdr3_nt: TGTGCCTGGAGTGGACGGGAGCAGCCCCAGCATTTT; cdr3_aa: CAWSGREQPQHF; d_call: -; v_call: TRBV30; clone_size: few; j_call: TRBJ1-5
cdr3_nt: TGCGCCAGCAGCCGGGGCGATGGGACATCTGGAAACACCATATATTTT; cdr3_aa: CASSRGDGTSGNTIYF; d_call: -; v_call: TRBV4-1; clone_size: -; j_call: TRBJ1-3
cdr3_nt: TGTGCCAGCTGTGTGGGTAGCGGGGGGACCTACGAGCAGTACTTC; cdr3_aa: CASCVGSGGTYEQYF; d_call: TRBD2; v_call: TRBV7-2; clone_size: -; j_call: TRBJ2-7
cdr3_nt: TGTGCCAGCAGCTCTGCACACCCCTACGAGCAGTACTTC; cdr3_aa: CASSSAHPYEQYF; d_call: -; v_call: TRBV11-1; clone_size: medium-sized; j_call: TRBJ2-7
cdr3_nt: TGTGCCAGTAGTATAGCGGGGGAGGGCCTCAATGAGCAGTTCTTC; cdr3_aa: CASSIAGEGLNEQFF; d_call: TRBD2; v_call: TRBV19; clone_size: -; j_call: TRBJ2-1
cdr3_nt: TGTGCCAGCAGCCCCTCGTCCTCCTACGAGCAGTACTTC; cdr3_aa: CASSPSSSYEQYF; d_call: -; v_call: TRBV9; clone_size: -; j_call: TRBJ2-7
cdr3_nt: TGTGCCAGCTCACCCTCAGGGGGCCCTCAAGAGACCCAGTACTTC; cdr3_aa: CASSPSGGPQETQYF; d_call: TRBD1; v_call: TRBV18; clone_size: -; j_call: TRBJ2-5
cdr3_nt: TGTGCCAGCTCTCGGGATCAGAACACTGAAGCTTTCTTT; cdr3_aa: CASSRDQNTEAFF; d_call: -; v_call: TRBV18; clone_size: -; j_call: TRBJ1-1
cdr3_nt: TGCGCCAGCAGCTTGGCCCCTAGCGGGGAGGAGACCCAGTACTTC; cdr3_aa: CASSLAPSGEETQYF; d_call: TRBD2; v_call: TRBV5-1; clone_size: once; j_call: TRBJ2-5
cdr3_nt: TGTGCCACCACGAGGGGGAACTCCTACGAGCAGTACTTC; cdr3_aa: CATTRGNSYEQYF; d_call: -; v_call: TRBV5-4; clone_size: -; j_call: TRBJ2-7
cdr3_nt: TGTGCCAGCAGTTACGACAGGCACCAGTACTTC; cdr3_aa: CASSYDRHQYF; d_call: -; v_call: TRBV6-5; clone_size: -; j_call: TRBJ2-5
cdr3_nt: TGTGCCAGCAGCTTATACGGGACAGGGTCTTATGGCTACACCTTC; cdr3_aa: CASSLYGTGSYGYTF; d_call: TRBD1; v_call: TRBV7-8; clone_size: few; j_call: TRBJ1-2
cdr3_nt: TGTGCCAGCAGCTTCCTGACTGACTGGAATGAGCAGTTCTTC; cdr3_aa: CASSFLTDWNEQFF; d_call: -; v_call: TRBV14; clone_size: -; j_call: TRBJ2-1
cdr3_nt: TGTGCCAGCAGTGAAGCATCCGCCCCGGCGGGTCAGCCCCAGCATTTT; cdr3_aa: CASSEASAPAGQPQHF; d_call: -; v_call: TRBV2; clone_size: -; j_call: TRBJ1-5
cdr3_nt: TGTGCCAGCAGCCCGCGGGACGGCGCCTACGAGCAGTACTTC; cdr3_aa: CASSPRDGAYEQYF; d_call: -; v_call: TRBV7-2; clone_size: -; j_call: TRBJ2-7
cdr3_nt: TGCGCCAGCAGCTTGGCCGGCGGGTACACTGAAGCTTTCTTT; cdr3_aa: CASSLAGGYTEAFF; d_call: -; v_call: TRBV5-1; clone_size: -; j_call: TRBJ1-1
cdr3_nt: TGCAGCGTTGCACCCAGGCTGAACACTGAAGCTTTCTTT; cdr3_aa: CSVAPRLNTEAFF; d_call: -; v_call: TRBV29-1; clone_size: -; j_call: TRBJ1-1
cdr3_nt: TGTGCCAGTCAATCCCAGGGGGTAGGCTATGGCTACACCTTC; cdr3_aa: CASQSQGVGYGYTF; d_call: TRBD1; v_call: TRBV2; clone_size: few; j_call: TRBJ1-2
cdr3_nt: TGTGCCTCCAGTAAACCCTCCTACAATGAGCAGTTCTTC; cdr3_aa: CASSKPSYNEQFF; d_call: -; v_call: TRBV30; clone_size: -; j_call: TRBJ2-1
cdr3_nt: TGCGCCAGCAGCTACACCGGGACTAGCGGGGGAAAAAACATTCAGTACTTC; cdr3_aa: CASSYTGTSGGKNIQYF; d_call: TRBD2; v_call: TRBV4-1; clone_size: once; j_call: TRBJ2-4
cdr3_nt: TGCGCCAGCAGCTTGGGACTAACCGGGGAGCTGTTTTTT; cdr3_aa: CASSLGLTGELFF; d_call: -; v_call: TRBV5-1; clone_size: -; j_call: TRBJ2-2
cdr3_nt: TGTGCCAGCAAGGGACAGGGCCCGCTGAAATATGGCTACACCTTC; cdr3_aa: CASKGQGPLKYGYTF; d_call: TRBD1; v_call: TRBV25-1; clone_size: -; j_call: TRBJ1-2
cdr3_nt: TGTGCCAGTAGTCCCGGGACTAGCGGACTGATCGGGACCGGGGAGCTGTTTTTT; cdr3_aa: CASSPGTSGLIGTGELFF; d_call: TRBD2; v_call: TRBV19; clone_size: few; j_call: TRBJ2-2
cdr3_nt: TGTGCCAGCAGCGGGGACAACTACGGTAACTATGGCTACACCTTC; cdr3_aa: CASSGDNYGNYGYTF; d_call: -; v_call: TRBV9; clone_size: -; j_call: TRBJ1-2
cdr3_nt: TGTGCCAGCAGTCAGGGTTCATACAATGAGCAGTTCTTC; cdr3_aa: CASSQGSYNEQFF; d_call: -; v_call: TRBV6-6; clone_size: -; j_call: TRBJ2-1
cdr3_nt: TGTGCCAGCAGCCCCCTCTCCGGTACCCAAGAGACCCAGTACTTC; cdr3_aa: CASSPLSGTQETQYF; d_call: -; v_call: TRBV5-6; clone_size: -; j_call: TRBJ2-5
cdr3_nt: TGCGCCAGCAGCCAAGACCGGGTGAGGGAAAAACTGTTTTTT; cdr3_aa: CASSQDRVREKLFF; d_call: -; v_call: TRBV4-1; clone_size: few; j_call: TRBJ1-4
cdr3_nt: TGTGCCAGCAGCATAAAAGACGGCGGTCCTAGCACAGATACGCAGTATTTT; cdr3_aa: CASSIKDGGPSTDTQYF; d_call: -; v_call: TRBV7-9; clone_size: few; j_call: TRBJ2-3
cdr3_nt: TGTGCCAGCAGTGAAGCGACCCTCGGGCCGGAGGCTGGCTACACCTTC; cdr3_aa: CASSEATLGPEAGYTF; d_call: -; v_call: TRBV2; clone_size: few; j_call: TRBJ1-2
cdr3_nt: TGCGCCAGCAGCTTGGAGGGGACTACATATCAGCCCCAGCATTTT; cdr3_aa: CASSLEGTTYQPQHF; d_call: -; v_call: TRBV5-1; clone_size: -; j_call: TRBJ1-5
cdr3_nt: TGTGCCAGCAGCTTCACAACTAGCAATGAGCAGTTCTTC; cdr3_aa: CASSFTTSNEQFF; d_call: -; v_call: TRBV7-3; clone_size: -; j_call: TRBJ2-1
cdr3_nt: TGTGCCAGCAGCTTAGGGCATGGCTACACCTTC; cdr3_aa: CASSLGHGYTF; d_call: -; v_call: TRBV11-3; clone_size: few; j_call: TRBJ1-2
cdr3_nt: TGTGCCAGCAGCGTAGGTACAGGGGGGCAAGAGACCCAGTACTTC; cdr3_aa: CASSVGTGGQETQYF; d_call: TRBD1; v_call: TRBV9; clone_size: -; j_call: TRBJ2-5
cdr3_nt: TGTGCCAGCTCACCTTCAGGGGGATTTCTGGAGACCCAGTACTTC; cdr3_aa: CASSPSGGFLETQYF; d_call: TRBD1; v_call: TRBV18; clone_size: -; j_call: TRBJ2-5
cdr3_nt: TGTGCCAGCACCCCCGCGGGGGAGCTCTATGGCTACACCTTC; cdr3_aa: CASTPAGELYGYTF; d_call: -; v_call: TRBV6-1; clone_size: -; j_call: TRBJ1-2
cdr3_nt: TGTGCCAGCAGCTTGCAAGACAGCTCCTACAATGAGCAGTTCTTC; cdr3_aa: CASSLQDSSYNEQFF; d_call: -; v_call: TRBV5-6; clone_size: few; j_call: TRBJ2-1
cdr3_nt: TGTGCCAGCAGCTTGTCGGGGTCCAATTCACCCCTCCACTTT; cdr3_aa: CASSLSGSNSPLHF; d_call: -; v_call: TRBV5-4; clone_size: -; j_call: TRBJ1-6
cdr3_nt: TGTGCCAGTAGTATGGGGACAACAGGGGCTGGGGCCAACGTCCTGACTTTC; cdr3_aa: CASSMGTTGAGANVLTF; d_call: TRBD1; v_call: TRBV19; clone_size: few; j_call: TRBJ2-6
cdr3_nt: TGTGCCAGCCGGACAGGGGGCCAAGAGACCCAGTACTTC; cdr3_aa: CASRTGGQETQYF; d_call: TRBD1; v_call: TRBV6-1; clone_size: -; j_call: TRBJ2-5
cdr3_nt: TGTGCCAGCAGTCCACCGGGACAGCTAACCATGAACACTGAAGCTTTCTTT; cdr3_aa: CASSPPGQLTMNTEAFF; d_call: TRBD1; v_call: TRBV27; clone_size: -; j_call: TRBJ1-1
cdr3_nt: TGTGCCAGCAGCTTAGACGAGGATGGAGCTTTCTTT; cdr3_aa: CASSLDEDGAFF; d_call: -; v_call: TRBV7-9; clone_size: -; j_call: TRBJ1-1
cdr3_nt: TGTGCCAGCAGCCAGCGACGGGGAGCTTTCTTT; cdr3_aa: CASSQRRGAFF; d_call: -; v_call: TRBV7-9; clone_size: -; j_call: TRBJ1-1
cdr3_nt: TGTGCCAACCAAAAACAGGGTAGCACAGATACGCAGTATTTT; cdr3_aa: CANQKQGSTDTQYF; d_call: -; v_call: TRBV2; clone_size: few; j_call: TRBJ2-3
cdr3_nt: TGTTCCAGGCCACGGACAGGGGGCCCGAACACCGGGGAGCTGTTTTTT; cdr3_aa: CSRPRTGGPNTGELFF; d_call: TRBD1; v_call: TRBV7-9; clone_size: -; j_call: TRBJ2-2
cdr3_nt: TGCGCCAGCAGGCCGGGACAGTTTAATGAAAAACTGTTTTTT; cdr3_aa: CASRPGQFNEKLFF; d_call: TRBD1; v_call: TRBV23-1; clone_size: -; j_call: TRBJ1-4
cdr3_nt: TGTGCCAGCAGCTTAGAAGGGGCGGACACCATATATTTT; cdr3_aa: CASSLEGADTIYF; d_call: -; v_call: TRBV11-3; clone_size: few; j_call: TRBJ1-3